This entry lists 4 T cell receptor beta chains sequenced from one sample in a study of T-cell memory formation after mild COVID-19. TCRdb passed the 5' RACE reads through MiXCR, listing each CDR3 protein once. The table includes roughly 600,000 distinct CDR3 sequences, roughly 18% detected once. The source material was PBMCs or a T cell subset sorted from them (not recorded which). All receptors derive from an adult woman who had mild COVID-19 (a few samples of this study predate the infection). Cell type and time point are not known.

V is TRBV6-5 and J is TRBJ2-1, with 11 nucleotides matching TRBD2. V shed 0 bases and J 1 base; nucleotides not matched to a gene: 2. Germline V gene lookup returns CDR1 MNHEY and CDR2 SVGAGI. CDR3 length equals 17 residues. In DNA form, the CDR3 reads TGTGCCAGCAGTTACTCAACTAGCGGGAGATCCTACAATGAGCAGTTCTTC. Its protein product is CASSYSTSGRSYNEQFF.

This clonotype was picked up many times. The V and J genes are TRBV5-1 and TRBJ2-1; 8 bases align to TRBD1. The CDR3 runs to 18 residues. V lost 4 bases, J lost 2 bases, and 14 bases stayed unmatched. CDR1 is SGHRS and CDR2 is YFSETQ in the germline V gene. CDR3 in DNA: TGCGCCAGCAGCGCACTACCCAGACAGGGGCTTACCTACAATGAGCAGTTCTTC. It translates to CASSALPRQGLTYNEQFF.

The J gene is TRBJ2-7, the V gene TRBV30; 13 nucleotides match TRBD2. The CDR3 has 15 amino acids. The V gene's germline CDR1 is GTSNPN and CDR2 SVGIG (reference sequence). Trimming cost V 2 bases and J 4 bases; bases outside gene matches: 5. As DNA, the CDR3 is TGTGCCTGGAGTAAGACTAGCGGGAGGAAATACGAGCAGTACTTC. Protein: CAWSKTSGRKYEQYF. Drawing the rest from reference TRBV30 and TRBJ2-7, the complete variable domain is SQTIHQWPATLVQPVGSPLSLECTVEGTSNPNLYWYRQAAGRGLQLLFYSVGIGQISSEVPQNLSASRPQDRQFILSSKKLLLSDSGFYLCAWSKTSGRKYEQYFGPGTRLTVT.

The gene calls are TRBV24-1 and TRBJ2-2, with a weak D call TRBD2 (6 bases). Germline V gene sequence: CDR1 KGHDR, CDR2 SFDVKD. The CDR3 loop spans 15 amino acids. Between the trimmed V and J ends, which lost 5 bases and 4 bases, there was a span of 13 bases. This chain's CDR3 is CATSVGGASTGELFF. DNA of the CDR3: TGTGCCACCAGTGTCGGGGGAGCCAGCACCGGGGAGCTGTTTTTT.